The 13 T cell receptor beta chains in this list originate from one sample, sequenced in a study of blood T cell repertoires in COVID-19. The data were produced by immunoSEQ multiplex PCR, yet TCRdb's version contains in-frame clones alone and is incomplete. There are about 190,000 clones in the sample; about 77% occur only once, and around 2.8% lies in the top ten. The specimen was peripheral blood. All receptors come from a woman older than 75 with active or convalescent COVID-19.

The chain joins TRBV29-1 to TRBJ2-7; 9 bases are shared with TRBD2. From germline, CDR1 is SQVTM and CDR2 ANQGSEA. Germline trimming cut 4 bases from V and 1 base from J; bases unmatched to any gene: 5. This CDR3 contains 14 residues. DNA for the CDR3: TGCAGCGTTGCGAGACTAGCGGAGTCCTACGAGCAGTACTTC. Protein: CSVARLAESYEQYF.

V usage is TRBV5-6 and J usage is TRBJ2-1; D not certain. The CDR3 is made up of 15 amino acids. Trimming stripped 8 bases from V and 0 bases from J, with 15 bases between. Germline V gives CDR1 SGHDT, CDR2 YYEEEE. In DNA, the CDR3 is TGTGCCAGTTTCCGGGTTCCCGTCTCCTACAATGAGCAGTTCTTC. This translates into CASFRVPVSYNEQFF. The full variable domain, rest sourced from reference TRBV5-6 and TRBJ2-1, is DAGVTQSPTHLIKTRGQQVTLRCSPKSGHDTVSWYQQALGQGPQFIFQYYEEEERQRGNFPDRFSGHQFPNYSSELNVNALLLGDSALYLCASFRVPVSYNEQFFGPGTRLTVL.

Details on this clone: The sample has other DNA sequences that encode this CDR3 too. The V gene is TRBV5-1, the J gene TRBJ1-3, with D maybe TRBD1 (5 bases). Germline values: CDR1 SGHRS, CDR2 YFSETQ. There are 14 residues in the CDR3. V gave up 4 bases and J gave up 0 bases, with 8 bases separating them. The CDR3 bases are TGCGCCAGCAGCCTTGACAGCTCTGGAAACACCATATATTTT. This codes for CASSLDSSGNTIYF.

CDR3 in DNA: TGTGCCAGCTCACCACCCGGGACAGGGGAAGAGACCCAGTACTTC. Its translation: CASSPPGTGEETQYF. The V gene is TRBV18, the J gene TRBJ2-5; 10 positions match TRBD1. Trimming at V came to 0 bases and at J to 3 bases, leaving 1 base not matched to a gene. Germline CDR1 and CDR2: KGHSH and LQKENI. This CDR3 comprises 15 residues. Using reference TRBV18 and TRBJ2-5 for the parts outside the CDR3, the full variable domain is NAGVMQNPRHLVRRRGQEARLRCSPMKGHSHVYWYRQLPEEGLKFMVYLQKENIIDESGMPKERFSAEFPKEGPSILRIQQVVRGDSAAYFCASSPPGTGEETQYFGPGTRLLVL.

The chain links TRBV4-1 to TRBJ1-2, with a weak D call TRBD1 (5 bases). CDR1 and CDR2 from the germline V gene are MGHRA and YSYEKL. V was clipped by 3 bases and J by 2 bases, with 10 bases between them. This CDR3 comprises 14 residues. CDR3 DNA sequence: TGCGCCAGCAGCCATGCGGGACGGAACTATGGCTACACCTTC. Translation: CASSHAGRNYGYTF.

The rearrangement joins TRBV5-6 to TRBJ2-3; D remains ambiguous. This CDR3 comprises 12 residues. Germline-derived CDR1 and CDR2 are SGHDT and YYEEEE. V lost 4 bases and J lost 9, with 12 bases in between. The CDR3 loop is CASSPGPATQYF. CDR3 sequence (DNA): TGTGCCAGCAGCCCGGGTCCTGCGACGCAGTATTTT.

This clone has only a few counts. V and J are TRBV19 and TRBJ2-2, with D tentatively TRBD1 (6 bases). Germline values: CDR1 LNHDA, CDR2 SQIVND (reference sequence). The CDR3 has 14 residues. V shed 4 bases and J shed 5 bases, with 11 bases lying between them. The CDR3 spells CASSSRGGTGELFF. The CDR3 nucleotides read TGTGCCAGTAGTAGCAGGGGTGGGACCGGGGAGCTGTTTTTT. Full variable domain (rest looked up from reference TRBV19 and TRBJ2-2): DGGITQSPKYLFRKEGQNVTLSCEQNLNHDAMYWYRQDPGQGLRLIYYSQIVNDFQKGDIAEGYSVSREKKESFPLTVTSAQKNPTAFYLCASSSRGGTGELFFGEGSRLTVL.

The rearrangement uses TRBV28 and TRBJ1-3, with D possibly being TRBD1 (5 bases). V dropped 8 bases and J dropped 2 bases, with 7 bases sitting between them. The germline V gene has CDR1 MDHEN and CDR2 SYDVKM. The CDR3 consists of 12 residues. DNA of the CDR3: TGTGCCAGCTCAGGGACTGGAAACACCATATATTTT. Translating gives CASSGTGNTIYF.

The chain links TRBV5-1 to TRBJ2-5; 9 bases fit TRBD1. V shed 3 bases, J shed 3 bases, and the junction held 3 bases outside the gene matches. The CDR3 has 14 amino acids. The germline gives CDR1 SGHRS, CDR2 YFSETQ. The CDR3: CASSWTGVKETQYF. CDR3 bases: TGCGCCAGCAGCTGGACAGGGGTAAAAGAGACCCAGTACTTC.

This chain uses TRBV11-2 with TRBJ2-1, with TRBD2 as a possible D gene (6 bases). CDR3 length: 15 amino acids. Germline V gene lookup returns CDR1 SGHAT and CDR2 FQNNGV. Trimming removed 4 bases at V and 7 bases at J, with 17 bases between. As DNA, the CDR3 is TGTGCCAGCAGCTCGCCGGGGGTAGTGAGGAATGAGCAGTTCTTC. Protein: CASSSPGVVRNEQFF. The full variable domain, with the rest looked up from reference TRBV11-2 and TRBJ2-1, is EAGVAQSPRYKIIEKRQSVAFWCNPISGHATLYWYQQILGQGPKLLIQFQNNGVVDDSQLPKDRFSAERLKGVDSTLKIQPAKLEDSAVYLCASSSPGVVRNEQFFGPGTRLTVL.

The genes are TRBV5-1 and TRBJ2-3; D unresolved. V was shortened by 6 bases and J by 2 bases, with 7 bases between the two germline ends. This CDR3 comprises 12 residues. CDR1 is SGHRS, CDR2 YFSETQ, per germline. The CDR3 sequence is CASTSNTDTQYF. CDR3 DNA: TGCGCCAGCACCTCTAACACAGATACGCAGTATTTT.

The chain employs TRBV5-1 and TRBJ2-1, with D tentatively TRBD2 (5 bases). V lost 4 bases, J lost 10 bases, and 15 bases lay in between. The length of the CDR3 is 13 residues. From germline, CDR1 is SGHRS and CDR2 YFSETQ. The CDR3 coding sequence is TGCGCCAGCAGCGAAAACTGGGCGGGCGAGCAGTTCTTC. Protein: CASSENWAGEQFF.

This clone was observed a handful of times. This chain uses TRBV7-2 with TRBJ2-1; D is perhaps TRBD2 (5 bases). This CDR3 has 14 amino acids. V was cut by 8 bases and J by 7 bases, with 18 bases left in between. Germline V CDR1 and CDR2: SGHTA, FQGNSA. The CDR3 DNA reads TGTGCCAGCCAGATCATAGCGTCTGAAAATGAGCAGTTCTTC. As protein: CASQIIASENEQFF.